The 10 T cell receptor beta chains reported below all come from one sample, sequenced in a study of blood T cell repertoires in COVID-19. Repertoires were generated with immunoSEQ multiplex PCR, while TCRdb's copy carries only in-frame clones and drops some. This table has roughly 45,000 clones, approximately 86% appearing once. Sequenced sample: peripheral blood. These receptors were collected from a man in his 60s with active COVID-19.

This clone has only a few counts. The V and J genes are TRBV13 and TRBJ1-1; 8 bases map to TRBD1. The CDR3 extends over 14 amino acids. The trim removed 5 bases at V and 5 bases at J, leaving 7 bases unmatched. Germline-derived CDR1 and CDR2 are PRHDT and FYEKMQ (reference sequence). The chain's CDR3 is CASSLRQGTTEAFF. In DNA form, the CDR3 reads TGTGCCAGCAGCCTGAGACAGGGGACGACTGAAGCTTTCTTT.

This CDR3 is CASSLTSGSTHEQFF. CDR3 sequence (DNA): TGTGCCAGCAGCTTGACTAGCGGGAGTACTCATGAGCAGTTCTTC. The chain is built from TRBV7-9 and TRBJ2-1, with 12 bases fitting TRBD2. Germline V gives CDR1 SEHNR, CDR2 FQNEAQ (reference sequence). CDR3 size: 15 residues. V shed 3 bases, J shed 8 bases, and the junction held 5 bases outside the gene matches.

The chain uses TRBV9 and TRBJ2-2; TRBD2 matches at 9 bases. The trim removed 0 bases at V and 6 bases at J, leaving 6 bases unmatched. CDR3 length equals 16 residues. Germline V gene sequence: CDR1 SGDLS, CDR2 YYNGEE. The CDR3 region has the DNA TGTGCCAGCAGCGTAGTTGGAGCGGGGGGTGCCGGGGAGCTGTTTTTT. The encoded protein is CASSVVGAGGAGELFF.

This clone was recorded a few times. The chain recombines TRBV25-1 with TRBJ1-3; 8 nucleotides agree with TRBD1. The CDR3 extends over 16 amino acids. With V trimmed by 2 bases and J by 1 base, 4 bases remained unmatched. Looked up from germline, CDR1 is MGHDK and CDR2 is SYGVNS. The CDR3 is CASSETRTGSGNTIYF. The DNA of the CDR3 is TGTGCCAGCAGTGAAACTCGGACAGGGTCTGGAAACACCATATATTTT.

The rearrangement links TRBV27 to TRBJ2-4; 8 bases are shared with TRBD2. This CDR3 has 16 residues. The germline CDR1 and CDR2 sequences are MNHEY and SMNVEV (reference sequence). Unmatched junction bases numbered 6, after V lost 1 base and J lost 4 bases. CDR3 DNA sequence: TGTGCCAGCAGTTTATTGGCTAGCGGGCTAAAAAACATTCAGTACTTC. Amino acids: CASSLLASGLKNIQYF.

In DNA form, the CDR3 reads TGTGCCAGTACAGGCAGGGTAATGAACACTGAAGCTTTCTTT. Amino acids: CASTGRVMNTEAFF. J is TRBJ1-1 and V is TRBV19; perhaps TRBD1 as D (5 bases). Germline lookup yields CDR1 LNHDA and CDR2 SQIVND (reference sequence). This CDR3 spans 14 amino acids. The V and J ends lost 7 bases and 0 bases respectively, with 12 bases between them.

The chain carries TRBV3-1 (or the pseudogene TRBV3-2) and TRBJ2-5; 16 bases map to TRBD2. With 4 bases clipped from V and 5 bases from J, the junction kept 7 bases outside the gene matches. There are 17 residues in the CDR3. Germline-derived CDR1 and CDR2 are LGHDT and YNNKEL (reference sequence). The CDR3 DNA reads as TGTGCCAGCAGCCCCGGGACTAGCGGGGGGGCCGGGGAGACCCAGTACTTC. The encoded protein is CASSPGTSGGAGETQYF.

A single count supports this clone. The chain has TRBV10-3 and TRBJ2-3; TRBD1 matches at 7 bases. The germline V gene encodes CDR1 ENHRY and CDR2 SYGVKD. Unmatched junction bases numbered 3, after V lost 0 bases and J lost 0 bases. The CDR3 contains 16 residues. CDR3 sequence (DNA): TGTGCCATCAGTGAGTCCGCAGGGGGTAGCACAGATACGCAGTATTTT. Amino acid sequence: CAISESAGGSTDTQYF.

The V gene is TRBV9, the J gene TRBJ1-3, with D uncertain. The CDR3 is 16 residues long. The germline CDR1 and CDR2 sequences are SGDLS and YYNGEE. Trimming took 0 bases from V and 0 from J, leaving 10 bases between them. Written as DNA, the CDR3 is TGTGCCAGCAGCGTAGATCCCGGGATCTCTGGAAACACCATATATTTT. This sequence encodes CASSVDPGISGNTIYF.

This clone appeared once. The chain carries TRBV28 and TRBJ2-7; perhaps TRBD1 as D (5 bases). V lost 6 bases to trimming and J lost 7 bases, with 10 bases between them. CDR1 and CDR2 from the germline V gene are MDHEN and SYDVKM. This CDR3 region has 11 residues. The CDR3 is CASRIRTEQYF. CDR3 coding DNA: TGTGCCAGCAGAATTAGGACAGAGCAGTACTTC.